This T cell receptor beta chain derives from a study of identical twins. Study-level results: Out-of-frame alpha sequences shared by twins showed excess low generation probability.

TCRdb passed the 5' RACE reads through MiXCR, listing each CDR3 protein once. The table shows 700,000 or so distinct CDR3 sequences, with approximately 9% occurring only once. This clonotype was counted many times. The target antigen is unknown. Germline-derived CDR1 and CDR2 are KGHDR and SFDVKD. The CDR3 consists of 16 residues. Trimming removed 3 bases at V and 1 base at J, with 13 bases between. The same data also contributed to another study, on yellow fever vaccine responses in identical twins.

This TCR came from a woman aged 18-29 years in good health. The chain couples TRBV24-1 to TRBJ2-3; no clear D gene. Sequencing was carried out using PBMCs. The CDR3, as DNA: TGTGCCACCAGTGATATAGTAGGTGGGGGCACAGATACGCAGTATTTT. The encoded protein is CATSDIVGGGTDTQYF.